This T cell receptor (beta chain) comes out of a study of cytomegalovirus exposure and HLA in healthy donors. The study's findings and limits: The study had only CMV serostatus as immune exposure information.

Germline CDR1 SGHNT, CDR2 YYREEE (reference sequence). CDR3 length equals 13 residues. V shed 1 base, J shed 4 bases, and the junction held 2 bases outside the gene matches. With regard to this clone: Its antigen is still unknown.

Primers for the PCR totalled 60 Vbeta and 13 Jbeta. TCRdb's table, derived via immunoSEQ multiplex PCR, lists solely in-frame clones and lacks some. The sample includes 150,000 to 200,000 clones, about 80% of them seen just once. The chain combines TRBV5-4 with TRBJ2-7; 7 bases map to TRBD1. Sequenced input: PBMCs. This TCR was recovered from a woman aged 40 to 50 in good health and CMV-seronegative. DNA of the CDR3: TGTGCCAGCAGCTTGTCAGGGGGATACGAGCAGTACTTC. Its protein is CASSLSGGYEQYF.